A selection of T cell receptor beta chains follows, all from one sample in a study of human T cells and chemical hapten exposure. From the RACE reads, TCRdb called clonotypes with MiXCR, one entry per CDR3 protein. The table lists roughly 120,000 distinct CDR3 sequences, 9% to 13% of them singletons, with 1.3% to 1.5% in the top ten. The material sequenced was whole blood, taken in connection with sensitization to the hapten diphenylcyclopropenone (DPC). These receptors all stem from a woman aged 45-59 years with alopecia areata. Some clones in this sample may be carry-over from other donors' samples. Both conserved end residues are part of each CDR3. A D gene is named only where the DNA matches it firmly. A row's size may be missing; if present it is once, few, many or a size class.

v_call	d_call	j_call	clone_size	cdr3_aa	cdr3_nt
TRBV12-3/TRBV12-4	-	TRBJ2-1	few	CASSFRTTGQFF	TGTGCCAGCAGTTTTCGAACCACGGGGCAGTTCTTC
TRBV7-9	-	TRBJ2-5	many	CAGGAQETQYF	TGTGCCGGAGGGGCCCAAGAGACCCAGTACTTC
TRBV12-2	-	TRBJ1-1	-	CASRLPPGGNTEAFF	TGTGCAAGTCGCTTACCCCCGGGGGGGAACACTGAAGCTTTCTTT
TRBV2	-	TRBJ1-1	few	CASSEGQAFF	TGTGCCAGCAGTGAGGGGCAAGCTTTCTTT
TRBV5-1	-	TRBJ2-7	many	CASSFLAGQIYEQYF	TGCGCCAGCAGCTTCCTTGCAGGGCAAATCTACGAGCAGTACTTC
TRBV6-5	TRBD1	TRBJ1-1	many	CASSYPGPGGTEAFF	TGTGCCAGCAGTTACCCGGGGCCAGGGGGCACTGAAGCTTTCTTT
TRBV12-3/TRBV12-4	TRBD1	TRBJ1-6	-	CASSPGQRYPNSPLHF	TGTGCCAGCAGTCCGGGACAGCGGTATCCCAATTCACCCCTCCACTTT
TRBV3-1	-	TRBJ1-1	few	CASSQVGQAFF	TGTGCCAGCAGCCAAGTAGGGCAAGCTTTCTTT
TRBV5-6	TRBD1	TRBJ2-2	many	CASSAPGTVNTGELFF	TGTGCCAGCAGTGCCCCCGGGACAGTGAACACCGGGGAGCTGTTTTTT
TRBV18	-	TRBJ2-7	many	CASSPGSLEEQYF	TGTGCCAGCTCACCGGGCAGCCTCGAAGAGCAGTACTTC
TRBV7-2	-	TRBJ2-1	few	CASSLMADEQFF	TGTGCCAGCAGCTTAATGGCAGATGAGCAGTTCTTC
TRBV27	TRBD1	TRBJ1-6	few	CASSFRQGAHSPLHF	TGTGCCAGCAGTTTTCGACAGGGGGCCCATTCACCCCTCCACTTT
TRBV28	-	TRBJ1-6	many	CASSEVEYISLHF	TGTGCCAGCAGTGAGGTGGAATATATATCCCTCCACTTT
TRBV27	-	TRBJ1-5	many	CASSLSGRAGGPQHF	TGTGCCAGCAGTTTATCGGGCAGGGCCGGGGGGCCCCAGCATTTT
TRBV2	-	TRBJ1-5	many	CASSEWEKEQPQHF	TGTGCCAGCAGTGAGTGGGAGAAGGAGCAGCCCCAGCATTTT
TRBV18	-	TRBJ2-1	many	CASSPLGQDLSSYNEQFF	TGTGCCAGCTCACCACTAGGGCAGGACCTTAGCTCCTACAATGAGCAGTTCTTC
TRBV6-1	-	TRBJ2-2	many	CASLRSGGRSGPGELFF	TGTGCCAGCCTTCGTTCCGGCGGGCGCTCCGGTCCCGGGGAGCTGTTTTTT
TRBV12-3/TRBV12-4	TRBD2	TRBJ2-1	-	CASRGLVAYNEQFF	TGTGCCAGCCGGGGACTAGTGGCCTACAATGAGCAGTTCTTC
TRBV20-1	TRBD1	TRBJ2-7	many	CSAEGALAHEQYF	TGCAGTGCCGAGGGGGCGCTAGCCCACGAGCAGTACTTC